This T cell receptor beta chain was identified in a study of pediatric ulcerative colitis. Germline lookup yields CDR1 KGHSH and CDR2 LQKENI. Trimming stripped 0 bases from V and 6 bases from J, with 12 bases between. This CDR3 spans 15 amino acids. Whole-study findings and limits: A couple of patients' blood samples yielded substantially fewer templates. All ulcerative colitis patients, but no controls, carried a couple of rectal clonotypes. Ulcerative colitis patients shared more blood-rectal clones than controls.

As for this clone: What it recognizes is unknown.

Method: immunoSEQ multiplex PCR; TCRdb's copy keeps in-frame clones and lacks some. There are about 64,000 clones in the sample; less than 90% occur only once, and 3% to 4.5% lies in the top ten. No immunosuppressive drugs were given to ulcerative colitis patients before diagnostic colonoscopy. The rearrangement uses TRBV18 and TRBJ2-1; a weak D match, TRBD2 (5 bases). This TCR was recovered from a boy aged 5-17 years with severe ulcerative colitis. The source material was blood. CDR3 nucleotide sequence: TGTGCCAGCTCACCACCGGATCGGGATCGCAATGAGCAGTTCTTC. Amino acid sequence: CASSPPDRDRNEQFF.